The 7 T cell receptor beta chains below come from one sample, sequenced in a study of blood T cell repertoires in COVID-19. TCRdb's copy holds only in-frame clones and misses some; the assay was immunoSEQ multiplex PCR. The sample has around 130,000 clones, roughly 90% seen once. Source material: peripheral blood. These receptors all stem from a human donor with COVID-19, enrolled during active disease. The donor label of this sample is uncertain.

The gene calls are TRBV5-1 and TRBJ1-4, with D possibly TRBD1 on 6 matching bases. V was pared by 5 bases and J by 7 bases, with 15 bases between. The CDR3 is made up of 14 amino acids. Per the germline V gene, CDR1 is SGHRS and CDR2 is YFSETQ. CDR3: CASREGTSTEKLFF. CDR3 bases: TGCGCCAGCAGAGAGGGGACATCGACTGAAAAACTGTTTTTT.

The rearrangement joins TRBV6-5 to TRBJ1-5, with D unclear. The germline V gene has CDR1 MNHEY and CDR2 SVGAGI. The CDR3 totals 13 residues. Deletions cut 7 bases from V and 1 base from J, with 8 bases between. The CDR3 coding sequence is TGTGCCAGCATGGGCGGGAGCAATCAGCCCCAGCATTTT. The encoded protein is CASMGGSNQPQHF.

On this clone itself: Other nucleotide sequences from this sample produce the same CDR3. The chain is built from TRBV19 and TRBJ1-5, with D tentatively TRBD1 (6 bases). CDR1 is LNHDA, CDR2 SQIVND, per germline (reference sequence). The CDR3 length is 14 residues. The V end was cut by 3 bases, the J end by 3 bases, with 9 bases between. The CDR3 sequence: CASSIGDNNQPQHF. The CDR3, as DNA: TGTGCCAGTAGTATTGGGGACAACAATCAGCCCCAGCATTTT.

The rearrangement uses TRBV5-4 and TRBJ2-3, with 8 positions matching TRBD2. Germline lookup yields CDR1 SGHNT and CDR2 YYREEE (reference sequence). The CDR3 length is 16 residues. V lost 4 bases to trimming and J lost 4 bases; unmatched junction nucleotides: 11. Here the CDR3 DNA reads TGTGCCAGCAGCCGCCCTGGGCGGGAGGCCCCAGATACGCAGTATTTT. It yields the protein CASSRPGREAPDTQYF. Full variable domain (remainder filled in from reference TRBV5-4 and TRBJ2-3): ETGVTQSPTHLIKTRGQQVTLRCSSQSGHNTVSWYQQALGQGPQFIFQYYREEENGRGNFPPRFSGLQFPNYSSELNVNALELDDSALYLCASSRPGREAPDTQYFGPGTRLTVL.

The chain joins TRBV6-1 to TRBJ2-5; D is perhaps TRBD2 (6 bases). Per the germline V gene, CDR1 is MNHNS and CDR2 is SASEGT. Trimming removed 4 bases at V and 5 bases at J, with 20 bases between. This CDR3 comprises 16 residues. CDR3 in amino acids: CASSAQQASRGETQYF. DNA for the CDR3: TGTGCCAGCAGTGCCCAGCAGGCCTCACGGGGGGAGACCCAGTACTTC.

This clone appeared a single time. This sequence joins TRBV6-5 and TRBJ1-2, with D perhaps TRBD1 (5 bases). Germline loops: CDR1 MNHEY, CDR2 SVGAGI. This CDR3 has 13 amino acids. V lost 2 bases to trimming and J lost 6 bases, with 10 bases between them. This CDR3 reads CASSYRAGNGYTF. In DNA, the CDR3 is TGTGCCAGCAGTTACAGGGCAGGGAATGGCTACACCTTC.

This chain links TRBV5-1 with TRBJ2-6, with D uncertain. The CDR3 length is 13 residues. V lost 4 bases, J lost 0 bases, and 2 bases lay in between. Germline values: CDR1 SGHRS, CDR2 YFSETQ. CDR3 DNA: TGCGCCAGCAGCCGCTCTGGGGCCAACGTCCTGACTTTC. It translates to CASSRSGANVLTF.